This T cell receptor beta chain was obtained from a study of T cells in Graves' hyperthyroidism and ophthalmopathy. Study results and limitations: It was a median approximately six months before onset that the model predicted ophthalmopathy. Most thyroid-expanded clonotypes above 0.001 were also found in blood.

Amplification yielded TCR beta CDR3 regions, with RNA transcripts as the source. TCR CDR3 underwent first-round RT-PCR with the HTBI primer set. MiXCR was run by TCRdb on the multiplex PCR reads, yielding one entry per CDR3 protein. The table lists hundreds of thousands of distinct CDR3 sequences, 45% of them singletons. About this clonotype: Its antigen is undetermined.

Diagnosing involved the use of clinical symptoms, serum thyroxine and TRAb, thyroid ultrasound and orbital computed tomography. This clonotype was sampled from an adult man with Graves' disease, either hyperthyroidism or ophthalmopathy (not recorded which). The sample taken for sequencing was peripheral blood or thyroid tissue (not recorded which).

CDR3 DNA sequence: TGCGCCAGCAGCACCGCGACAGTGTCGAGCACCGGGGAGCTGTTTTTT. Translation: CASSTATVSSTGELFF. The chain is built from TRBV4-1 and TRBJ2-2, with D possibly matching TRBD1 (5 bases). The CDR3 has 16 residues. Per germline, CDR1 MGHRA and CDR2 YSYEKL. V lost 5 bases and J 4 bases, leaving 17 bases between the germline ends.